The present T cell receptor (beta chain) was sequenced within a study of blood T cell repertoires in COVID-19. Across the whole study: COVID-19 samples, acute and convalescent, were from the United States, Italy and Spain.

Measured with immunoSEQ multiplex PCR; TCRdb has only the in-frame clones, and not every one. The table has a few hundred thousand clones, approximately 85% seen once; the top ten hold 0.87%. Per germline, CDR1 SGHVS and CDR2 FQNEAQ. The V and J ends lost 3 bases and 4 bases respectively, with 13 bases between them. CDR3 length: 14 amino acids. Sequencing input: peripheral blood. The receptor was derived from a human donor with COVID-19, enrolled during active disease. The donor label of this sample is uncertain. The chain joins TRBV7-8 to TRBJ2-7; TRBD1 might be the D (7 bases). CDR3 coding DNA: TGTGCCAGCAGCTTGAAGGGGGCGGGGTACGAGCAGTACTTC. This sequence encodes CASSLKGAGYEQYF.